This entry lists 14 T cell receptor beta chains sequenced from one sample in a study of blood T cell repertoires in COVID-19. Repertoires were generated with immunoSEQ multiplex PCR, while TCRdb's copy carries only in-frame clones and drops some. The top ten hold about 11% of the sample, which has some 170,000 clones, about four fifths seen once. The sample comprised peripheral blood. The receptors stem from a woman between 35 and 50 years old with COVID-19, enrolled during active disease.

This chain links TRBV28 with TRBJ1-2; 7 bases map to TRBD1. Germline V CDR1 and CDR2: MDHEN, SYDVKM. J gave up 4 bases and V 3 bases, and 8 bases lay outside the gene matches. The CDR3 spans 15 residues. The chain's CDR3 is CASSFGTEISYGYTF. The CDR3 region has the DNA TGTGCCAGCAGTTTTGGGACAGAGATATCCTATGGCTACACCTTC.

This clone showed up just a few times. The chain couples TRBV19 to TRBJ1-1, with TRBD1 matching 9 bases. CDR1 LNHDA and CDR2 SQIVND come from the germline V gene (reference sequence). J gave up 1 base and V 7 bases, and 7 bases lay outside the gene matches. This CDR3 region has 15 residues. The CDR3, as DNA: TGTGCCAGTACGGACAGGGGAGAATGGAACACTGAAGCTTTCTTT. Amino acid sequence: CASTDRGEWNTEAFF. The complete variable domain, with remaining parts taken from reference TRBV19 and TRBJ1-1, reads DGGITQSPKYLFRKEGQNVTLSCEQNLNHDAMYWYRQDPGQGLRLIYYSQIVNDFQKGDIAEGYSVSREKKESFPLTVTSAQKNPTAFYLCASTDRGEWNTEAFFGQGTRLTVV.

CDR3 coding DNA: TGTGCCAGCGCCGGCGCCCAGGGGAGCACCGGGGAGCTGTTTTTT. This sequence encodes CASAGAQGSTGELFF. The chain couples TRBV2 to TRBJ2-2, with a possible D match to TRBD1 (6 bases). The germline gives CDR1 SNHLY, CDR2 FYNNEI. The CDR3 is 15 amino acids. Trimming left V 8 bases short and J 4 bases short, with 17 bases between.

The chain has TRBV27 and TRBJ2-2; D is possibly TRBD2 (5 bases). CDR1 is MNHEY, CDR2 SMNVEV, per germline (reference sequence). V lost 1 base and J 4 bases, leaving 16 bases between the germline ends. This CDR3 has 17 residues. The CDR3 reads CASSLWGSVTSTGELFF. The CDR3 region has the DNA TGTGCCAGCAGTTTATGGGGTAGCGTAACCTCCACCGGGGAGCTGTTTTTT.

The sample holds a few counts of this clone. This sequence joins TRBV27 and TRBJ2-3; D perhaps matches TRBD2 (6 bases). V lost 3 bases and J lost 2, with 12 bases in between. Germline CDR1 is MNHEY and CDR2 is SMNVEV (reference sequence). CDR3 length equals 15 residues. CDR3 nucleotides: TGTGCCAGCAGTTTGGCGGGATTCCTCACAGATACGCAGTATTTT. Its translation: CASSLAGFLTDTQYF.

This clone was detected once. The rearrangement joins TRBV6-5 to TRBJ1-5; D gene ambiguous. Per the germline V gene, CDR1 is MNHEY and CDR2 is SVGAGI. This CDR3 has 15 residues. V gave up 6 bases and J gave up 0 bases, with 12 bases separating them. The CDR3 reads CASSQRGLSNQPQHF. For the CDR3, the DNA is TGTGCCAGCAGCCAACGAGGTCTTAGCAATCAGCCCCAGCATTTT.

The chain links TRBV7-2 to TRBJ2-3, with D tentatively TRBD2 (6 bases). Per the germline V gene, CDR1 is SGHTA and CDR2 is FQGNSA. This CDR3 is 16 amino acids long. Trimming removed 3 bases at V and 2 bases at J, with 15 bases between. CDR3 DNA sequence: TGTGCCAGCAGCTTTTGGAGGGGACTGAACACAGATACGCAGTATTTT. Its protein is CASSFWRGLNTDTQYF.

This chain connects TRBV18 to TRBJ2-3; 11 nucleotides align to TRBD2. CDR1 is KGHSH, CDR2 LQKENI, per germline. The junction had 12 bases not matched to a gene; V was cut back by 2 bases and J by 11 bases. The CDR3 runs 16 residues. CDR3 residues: CASSPSTSGGFLGQYF. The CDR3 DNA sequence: TGTGCCAGCTCACCATCAACTAGCGGGGGATTCCTTGGGCAGTATTTT.

CDR3 region: CASGTGTSGYEQYF. The CDR3 nucleotides read TGTGCCAGCGGGACCGGGACTAGCGGCTACGAGCAGTACTTC. The chain employs TRBV2 and TRBJ2-7, with 11 positions matching TRBD2. The V segment lost 8 bases and the J segment 3 bases; nucleotides outside the gene matches: 6. Germline V CDR1 and CDR2: SNHLY, FYNNEI. The CDR3 consists of 14 residues.

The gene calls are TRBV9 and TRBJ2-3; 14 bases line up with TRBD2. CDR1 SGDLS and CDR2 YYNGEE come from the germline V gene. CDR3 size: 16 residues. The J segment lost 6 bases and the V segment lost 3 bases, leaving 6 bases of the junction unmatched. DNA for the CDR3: TGTGCCAGCAGCGAGACTAGCGGGGGGGTTTTTGATACGCAGTATTTT. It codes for CASSETSGGVFDTQYF.

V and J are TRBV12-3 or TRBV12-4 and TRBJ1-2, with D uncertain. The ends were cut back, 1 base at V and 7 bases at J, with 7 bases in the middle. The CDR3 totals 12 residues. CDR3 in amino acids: CASSLGRTGYTF. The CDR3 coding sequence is TGTGCCAGCAGTTTAGGGAGAACTGGCTACACCTTC.

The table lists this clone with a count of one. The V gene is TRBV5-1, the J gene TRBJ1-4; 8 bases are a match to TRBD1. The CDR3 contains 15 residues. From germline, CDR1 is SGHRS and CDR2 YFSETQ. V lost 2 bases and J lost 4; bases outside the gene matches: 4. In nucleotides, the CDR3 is TGCGCCAGCAGCTTCCAGGGGGCGTTTAATGAAAAACTGTTTTTT. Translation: CASSFQGAFNEKLFF.

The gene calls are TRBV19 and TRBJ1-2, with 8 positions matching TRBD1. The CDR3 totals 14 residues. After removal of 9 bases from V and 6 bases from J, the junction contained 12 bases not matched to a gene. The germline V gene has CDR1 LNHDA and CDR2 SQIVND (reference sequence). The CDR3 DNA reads TGTGCCAGCAATTACCCGAGGACAGGGAATGGCTACACCTTC. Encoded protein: CASNYPRTGNGYTF.

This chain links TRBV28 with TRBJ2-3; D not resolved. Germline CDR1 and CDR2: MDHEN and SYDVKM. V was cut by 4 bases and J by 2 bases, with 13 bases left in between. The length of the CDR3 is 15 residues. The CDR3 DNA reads TGTGCCAGCAGTTCGACCTCCCGGGTCACAGATACGCAGTATTTT. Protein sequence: CASSSTSRVTDTQYF.